This T cell receptor beta chain was sequenced in a study of shared clonotypes between healthy human individuals. TCRdb's copy holds only in-frame clones and misses some; the assay was immunoSEQ multiplex PCR. Here the sample spans about 600,000 clones, 97% being singletons. V gave up 2 bases and J gave up 2 bases; unmatched junction bases: 3. The CDR3 loop spans 15 amino acids. Per germline, CDR1 KGHSH and CDR2 LQKENI. Healthy HIV-negative adults with no recent acute infections or vaccinations were recruited as donors. As concerns this clone: Additional DNA sequences in this sample encode the identical CDR3.

The gene calls are TRBV18 and TRBJ1-5; TRBD1 agrees at 7 bases. Sequencing was performed on naive CD4+ T cells sorted from blood. Subset here: CD45RA+ positively selected. This receptor was identified in a woman in her twenties or thirties in good health. In nucleotides, the CDR3 is TGTGCCAGCTCACCAAGACAGGGCGGCAATCAGCCCCAGCATTTT. Amino acids: CASSPRQGGNQPQHF.